Each of the 20 T cell receptor beta chains below was sequenced from the same sample in a study of blood T cells in healthy people across ages (dated by TCRdb to 2015 to 2017). The library was made by 5' RACE. The run used an Illumina HiSeq 2500. A second PCR of 7 to 11 cycles was run with a J-beta primer mix and a sample-barcoded 5' primer. TCRdb trimmed the raw reads at Q25, called clones with MiXCR and kept productive beta chains. Entries are consolidated by CDR3 protein sequence, retaining the most common genes and DNA. The table for this sample lists 650,000 to 800,000 distinct CDR3 sequences; around 52% of them were counted only once. The top ten constitute roughly 14% of the sample. Sample: blood. All receptors derive from a woman older than 75 in good health.

The chain has TRBV6-6 and TRBJ2-5, with D maybe TRBD1 (5 bases). CDR3 length equals 16 residues. V gave up 2 bases and J gave up 6 bases, with 19 bases separating them. Germline V CDR1 and CDR2: MNHNY, SVGAGI (reference sequence). CDR3 loop: CASSYEAGKVRKTQYF. The CDR3 nucleotides read TGTGCCAGCAGTTACGAGGCAGGGAAAGTCAGGAAGACCCAGTACTTC.

This clonotype came up once. The chain employs TRBV5-1 and TRBJ2-3; TRBD2 matches 10 bases. V shed 1 base, J shed 6 bases, and the junction held 2 bases outside the gene matches. CDR1 and CDR2 from the germline V gene are SGHRS and YFSETQ. The length of the CDR3 is 14 residues. CDR3 amino acids: CASSLKTSGDTQYF. The CDR3 nucleotides read TGCGCCAGCAGCTTGAAGACTAGCGGGGATACGCAGTATTTT.

This clonotype has ten or more counts. This chain links TRBV20-1 with TRBJ2-1; D may be TRBD2 (6 bases). This CDR3 contains 14 residues. Trimming removed 3 bases at V and 2 bases at J, with 11 bases between. Germline assignment: CDR1 DFQATT and CDR2 SNEGSKA (reference sequence). The CDR3 is CSASIGGAYNEQFF. DNA of the CDR3: TGCAGTGCTAGTATCGGGGGTGCCTACAATGAGCAGTTCTTC.

The chain couples TRBV28 to TRBJ2-4; no clear D. The V end lost 7 bases, the J end lost 13 bases, and 23 bases lay between the germline ends. This CDR3 has 14 residues. Germline values: CDR1 MDHEN, CDR2 SYDVKM. CDR3 sequence (DNA): TGTGCCAGCATAGGAGAAGCCGTCCGTGGACCGCAGTACTTC. Protein sequence: CASIGEAVRGPQYF.

A note on this clonotype: A read error is possible here, since a much larger clone lies one base away. This sequence joins TRBV3-1 and TRBJ2-5, with D uncertain. The germline V gene encodes CDR1 LGHDT and CDR2 YNNKEL (reference sequence). Trimming removed 4 bases at V and 11 bases at J, with 23 bases between. CDR3 length equals 15 residues. The CDR3 is CASSRRAAFSQSQYF. CDR3 sequence (DNA): TGTGCCAGCAGCCGTAGGGCGGCCTTCTCTCAATCGCAGTACTTC.

This clonotype was picked up many times. V is TRBV12-3 or TRBV12-4 and J is TRBJ2-3; maybe TRBD2 (6 bases). CDR3 length equals 12 residues. V shed 7 bases and J shed 9 bases, with 14 bases lying between them. CDR3 in DNA: TGTGCCAGCACCGAGACTAGGGAGACGCAGTATTTT. Translating it yields CASTETRETQYF.

The J gene is TRBJ2-7, the V gene TRBV11-2, with TRBD2 matching 9 bases. The J call may be in error: the DNA end matches TRBJ2-5 better. This CDR3 is 15 amino acids long. Germline V gives CDR1 SGHAT, CDR2 FQNNGV. DNA of the CDR3: TGTGCCAGCAGCGCTAGCGGGGAGGTATTGAAGACCCAGTACTTC. Translation: CASSASGEVLKTQYF.

CDR3 coding DNA: TGTGCCAGCAGCTTGAAGGGGATGAATGAGCAGTTCTTC. It translates to CASSLKGMNEQFF. The gene calls are TRBV11-1 and TRBJ2-1; a weak D match, TRBD1 (5 bases). CDR3 size: 13 residues. Germline values: CDR1 SGHAT, CDR2 FQDESV (reference sequence). Trimming took off 3 bases at V and 7 bases at J, with 10 bases between the two ends.

The chain employs TRBV29-1 and TRBJ2-7; D may be TRBD2 (5 bases). Germline V gives CDR1 SQVTM, CDR2 ANQGSEA. Trimming stripped 6 bases from V and 5 bases from J, with 20 bases between. The length of the CDR3 is 14 residues. CDR3 nucleotides: TGCAGCGTCCAACGTCCCGGGATCCCGGACGAGCAGTACTTC. Its protein is CSVQRPGIPDEQYF.

This clonotype was seen more than once but under ten times. A much larger clone differs by one base, so this may be a read error. CDR3 in amino acids: CASSWRQGGSYEQYF. DNA for the CDR3: TGTGCCAGCAGTTGGAGACAGGGGGGCTCCTACGAGCAGTACTTC. The gene calls are TRBV12-3 or TRBV12-4 and TRBJ2-7; TRBD1 matches 9 bases. V trimming: 4 bases; J trimming: 0 bases; junction bases outside the gene matches: 4. The CDR3 covers 15 residues.

This chain uses TRBV10-3 with TRBJ2-7, with D tentatively TRBD2 (6 bases). The CDR3 covers 15 residues. Germline values: CDR1 ENHRY, CDR2 SYGVKD. V gave up 7 bases and J gave up 0 bases, with 16 bases separating them. The CDR3 DNA follows: TGTGCCATCACCCCAACGGGGGTAGACTCCTACGAGCAGTACTTC. Protein sequence: CAITPTGVDSYEQYF.

The CDR3: CSVEDMGDGYTF. DNA of the CDR3: TGCAGCGTTGAAGATATGGGGGATGGCTACACCTTC. The rearrangement uses TRBV29-1 and TRBJ1-2, with TRBD1 as a possible D gene (5 bases). Germline V gene lookup returns CDR1 SQVTM and CDR2 ANQGSEA. V lost 0 bases and J 6 bases, leaving 8 bases between the germline ends. This CDR3 has 12 amino acids.

The chain's CDR3 is CASTQGQGFYNEQFF. The CDR3 nucleotides read TGTGCCAGCACCCAGGGTCAGGGATTTTACAATGAGCAGTTCTTC. This chain links TRBV12-3 or TRBV12-4 with TRBJ2-1, with D possibly being TRBD1 (5 bases). The CDR3 length is 15 residues. The ends were cut back, 7 bases at V and 4 bases at J, with 17 bases in the middle.

The chain has TRBV4-2 and TRBJ1-2; 9 nucleotides agree with TRBD1. This CDR3 comprises 17 residues. Germline-derived CDR1 and CDR2 are LGHNA and YNFKEQ. Trimming at V came to 0 bases and at J to 9 bases, leaving 14 bases not matched to a gene. The CDR3 spells CASSQDRTGELLGSYTF. CDR3 nucleotides: TGTGCCAGCAGCCAAGATCGGACAGGGGAATTGTTGGGCAGCTACACCTTC.

The rearrangement links TRBV4-1 to TRBJ2-3; D gene ambiguous. Trimming cost V 2 bases and J 5 bases, with 5 bases left between them. In germline, CDR1 is MGHRA, CDR2 YSYEKL. The CDR3 is 12 amino acids. The CDR3 DNA sequence: TGCGCCAGCAGCCAACAGCAAGATACGCAGTATTTT. Protein product: CASSQQQDTQYF.

In this sample, this clonotype turned up many times. V and J are TRBV12-3 or TRBV12-4 and TRBJ1-4, with D maybe TRBD1 (5 bases). There are 16 residues in the CDR3. V was shortened by 5 bases and J by 4 bases, with 17 bases between the two germline ends. The CDR3, as DNA: TGTGCCAGCAGTCCCACCCCGACAGCGGATAATGAAAAACTGTTTTTT. Amino acid sequence: CASSPTPTADNEKLFF.

The chain is built from TRBV2 and TRBJ2-1; D uncertain. Germline V gene data show CDR1 as SNHLY and CDR2 as FYNNEI. The CDR3 sequence is 14 residues long. Trimming removed 1 base at V and 0 bases at J, with 4 bases between. CDR3 loop: CASSEGTSYNEQFF. CDR3 nucleotides: TGTGCCAGCAGTGAAGGCACCTCCTACAATGAGCAGTTCTTC. The variable domain in full, completed from reference TRBV2 and TRBJ2-1, reads EPEVTQTPSHQVTQMGQEVILRCVPISNHLYFYWYRQILGQKVEFLVSFYNNEISEKSEIFDDQFSVERPDGSNFTLKIRSTKLEDSAMYFCASSEGTSYNEQFFGPGTRLTVL.

V gene TRBV7-6 combines with J gene TRBJ2-3; the D gene is possibly TRBD2 (7 bases). The V and J ends lost 5 bases and 6 bases respectively, with 24 bases between them. This CDR3 has 17 residues. Germline V gene data show CDR1 as SGHVS and CDR2 as FNYEAQ. As DNA, the CDR3 is TGTGCCAGCAGCCCCCCGGCAACGGGGGGCCTTCGGGATACGCAGTATTTT. This codes for CASSPPATGGLRDTQYF.

This chain joins TRBV28 and TRBJ2-2, with D unclear. The germline V and J ends were trimmed by 7 bases and 5 bases, with 11 bases remaining between them. This CDR3 has 13 residues. Looked up from germline, CDR1 is MDHEN and CDR2 is SYDVKM. The CDR3 nucleotides read TGTGCCAGCACCGCACATAGGACCGGGGAGCTGTTTTTT. Translated, it gives CASTAHRTGELFF.

This clonotype was detected ten times or more. The rearrangement links TRBV12-3 or TRBV12-4 to TRBJ1-6, with no clear D. The CDR3 covers 13 residues. With 3 bases removed from V and 8 bases from J, the gap between germline ends came to 8 bases. CDR3 nucleotide sequence: TGTGCCAGCAGTTTGGGCCGTTATTCACCCCTCCACTTT. Residues: CASSLGRYSPLHF.